This is a list of T cell receptor beta chains from one sample in a study of shared clonotypes between healthy human individuals. The method was immunoSEQ multiplex PCR; TCRdb's version includes in-frame clones alone and lacks a portion of them. Among about 380,000 clones listed, 96% were seen once. Sequencing input: memory CD8+ T cells sorted from blood. The source of these receptors is a man aged 25-40 years in good health. Both conserved end residues are part of each CDR3. The order of the fields is J gene, D gene, clone size, V gene, CDR3 DNA, CDR3 protein. The D gene is left open where the match is weak. Size is stated for part of the rows, as once, few or many counts, or as a class when the clone is expanded.

TRBJ1-2 | . | . | TRBV10-3 | TGTGCCATCGCTCCCAAGACAGAATATGGCTACACCTTC | CAIAPKTEYGYTF
TRBJ2-7 | . | . | TRBV27 | TGTGCCAGCAGTTTCGGTTCTTCCCTTTACGAGCAGTACTTC | CASSFGSSLYEQYF
TRBJ2-5 | . | . | TRBV7-9 | TGTGCCAGCAGCTTAGTACGGAACCAAGAGACCCAGTACTTC | CASSLVRNQETQYF
TRBJ2-7 | . | . | TRBV12-5 | TGTGCTAGTGGTACCCGGGACACTTCCTACGAGCAGTACTTC | CASGTRDTSYEQYF
TRBJ2-4 | TRBD2 | . | TRBV13 | TGTGCCAGCCGACTAGCGGGTTCCAAAAACATTCAGTACTTC | CASRLAGSKNIQYF
TRBJ2-1 | . | . | TRBV13 | TGTGCCAGCAGCTTAGAAAAGCGCGGGGAGCAGTTCTTC | CASSLEKRGEQFF
TRBJ2-1 | . | . | TRBV28 | TGTGCCAGCACCCCATTAGGGGCTTTCTCCTACAATGAGCAGTTCTTC | CASTPLGAFSYNEQFF
TRBJ2-3 | TRBD2 | . | TRBV5-1 | TGCGCCAGCAGCCCCGGACTAGTGAGTTCGGATACGCAGTATTTT | CASSPGLVSSDTQYF
TRBJ2-3 | . | . | TRBV4-2 | TGTGCCAGCAGGAGAGCTGGGGCCGGCACAGATACGCAGTATTTT | CASRRAGAGTDTQYF
TRBJ1-1 | . | . | TRBV28 | TGTGCCAGCAGTCTAGGGGAGAGTCCCGAAGCTTTCTTT | CASSLGESPEAFF
TRBJ2-2 | . | . | TRBV27 | TGTGCCAGCAGCCAAATGGTGGGGGAGCTGTTTTTT | CASSQMVGELFF
TRBJ2-7 | . | . | TRBV5-1 | TGCGCCAGCAGCTTGGATAACGAGCAGTACTTC | CASSLDNEQYF
TRBJ2-7 | . | . | TRBV19 | TGTGCCAGTAGTATCACGGCAGGTAACTCCTACGAGCAGTACTTC | CASSITAGNSYEQYF
TRBJ1-4 | . | . | TRBV25-1 | TGTGCCAGCAGTGAATATGTGAGAGGGGAAAAACTGTTTTTT | CASSEYVRGEKLFF
TRBJ2-2 | . | . | TRBV7-9 | TGTGCCAGCAGCTTTCTCGCGAACACCGGGGAGCTGTTTTTT | CASSFLANTGELFF
TRBJ2-2 | . | . | TRBV30 | TGTGCCTGGACTAGCGTTGCGAACACCGGGGAGCTGTTTTTT | CAWTSVANTGELFF
TRBJ1-2 | TRBD1 | once | TRBV25-1 | TGTGCCAGCAGTCCTAGACAGGGAGGCTATGGCTACACCTTC | CASSPRQGGYGYTF
TRBJ1-1 | . | . | TRBV27 | TGTGCCAGCAGTTTCGGGACGGTGAACACTGAAGCTTTCTTT | CASSFGTVNTEAFF
TRBJ2-2 | . | . | TRBV11-3 | TGTGCCAGCAGCCGCGGTTCGAACACCGGGGAGCTGTTTTTT | CASSRGSNTGELFF
TRBJ2-5 | . | once | TRBV11-2 | TGTGCCAGCAGTTCGACTGAAGAGACCCAGTACTTC | CASSSTEETQYF
TRBJ2-3 | . | . | TRBV29-1 | TGCAGCGTTGGCGACAGCCTCACAGATACGCAGTATTTT | CSVGDSLTDTQYF
TRBJ2-7 | TRBD1 | few | TRBV27 | TGTGCCAGCAGTTTGGACAGGGGGCGCTACGAGCAGTACTTC | CASSLDRGRYEQYF
TRBJ1-1 | . | . | TRBV5-4 | TGTGCCAGCAGCTTGGATTTCTCGACTCCGGTTATCAGCACTGAAGCTTTCTTT | CASSLDFSTPVISTEAFF
TRBJ2-3 | TRBD2 | . | TRBV7-2 | TGTGCCAGCAGCGTCAGCGGGAGGGGTCCAGATACGCAGTATTTT | CASSVSGRGPDTQYF
TRBJ2-3 | TRBD2 | . | TRBV28 | TGTGCCAGCAGGGTAGCGGGACACACAGATACGCAGTATTTT | CASRVAGHTDTQYF
TRBJ2-3 | . | . | TRBV7-9 | TGTGCCAGCAGCTTAAGGCGGGGTTTGTCAGATACGCAGTATTTT | CASSLRRGLSDTQYF
TRBJ1-3 | . | . | TRBV5-1 | TGCGCCAGCAGCTTGGGACACACGAGCTCTGGAAACACCATATATTTT | CASSLGHTSSGNTIYF
TRBJ2-5 | TRBD2 | . | TRBV5-6 | TGTGCCAGCAGCTTGTATAGGGTTTTAGGGGAGGGAGGAGAGACCCAGTACTTC | CASSLYRVLGEGGETQYF
TRBJ2-2 | . | . | TRBV5-4 | TGTGCCAGCAGCTTCGGTGGGGCGTACACCGGGGAGCTGTTTTTT | CASSFGGAYTGELFF
TRBJ2-1 | . | . | TRBV27 | TGTGCCAGCAGTTTTTCTAGTTTCAATGAGCAGTTCTTC | CASSFSSFNEQFF
TRBJ2-1 | TRBD2 | once | TRBV11-2 | TGTGCCAGCAGCTTAGATCCTAGCGGGAGCACTGAGCAGTTCTTC | CASSLDPSGSTEQFF
TRBJ1-1 | . | . | TRBV6-5 | TGTGCCAGCAGTTCCACGGGACTTAACACTGAAGCTTTCTTT | CASSSTGLNTEAFF
TRBJ1-2 | . | . | TRBV19 | TGTGCCAGTAGTATATCGGCAGTCTATGGCTACACCTTC | CASSISAVYGYTF
TRBJ1-3 | . | . | TRBV6-6 | TGTGCCAGCAGTTACTCGGGGTCCGGAAACACCATATATTTT | CASSYSGSGNTIYF
TRBJ2-7 | TRBD1 | . | TRBV5-6 | TGTGCCAGCAGCTGGGGACAGGGTCCCTACTACGAGCAGTACTTC | CASSWGQGPYYEQYF
TRBJ1-3 | . | . | TRBV29-1 | TGCAGCGCTTACAGGGCTACTGGAAACACCATATATTTT | CSAYRATGNTIYF
TRBJ2-7 | . | once | TRBV27 | TGTGCCAGCAGTAAAACAGCTATCTTATCCTACGAGCAGTACTTC | CASSKTAILSYEQYF
TRBJ2-3 | TRBD2 | . | TRBV7-9 | TGTGCCAGCAGCTCCGCAAAGGGGCGGGAGAACGCTAATACGCAGTATTTT | CASSSAKGRENANTQYF
TRBJ2-5 | TRBD2 | . | TRBV7-9 | TGTGCCAGCAGCTTTCTAGCGGGAGCGGAGGAGACCCAGTACTTC | CASSFLAGAEETQYF
TRBJ2-3 | . | . | TRBV6-1 | TGTGCCAGCAGTGCTAGGGGAGATACGCAGTATTTT | CASSARGDTQYF
TRBJ2-3 | . | . | TRBV6-1 | TGTGCCAGCAGTGAAGGAGCGTATACGCAGTATTTT | CASSEGAYTQYF
TRBJ2-3 | TRBD2 | . | TRBV13 | TGTGCCAGCAGTGGTGGGTCTAGCGGCAGCACAGATACGCAGTATTTT | CASSGGSSGSTDTQYF
TRBJ2-1 | . | . | TRBV11-1 | TGTGCCAGCAGCGAGCCACGGTTCTTTTCGGTTTACAATGAGCAGTTCTTC | CASSEPRFFSVYNEQFF
TRBJ1-2 | . | once | TRBV2 | TGTGCCAGCAGCACCCCCGGACTCTGGGGGGTCTATGGCTACACCTTC | CASSTPGLWGVYGYTF
TRBJ2-5 | TRBD2 | . | TRBV7-2 | TGTGCCAGCAGCTTGGCGGGAGGGCGAGAGACCCAGTACTTC | CASSLAGGRETQYF
TRBJ2-5 | . | . | TRBV19 | TGTGCCAGTAGCACCGCGGAGACCCAGTACTTC | CASSTAETQYF
TRBJ1-5 | . | . | TRBV30 | TGTGCCTGGAGTCCTCGCACTAATCAGCCCCAGCATTTT | CAWSPRTNQPQHF
TRBJ2-7 | TRBD1 | . | TRBV6-1 | TGTGCCATCACAGGGGTTCCCACATACGAGCAGTACTTC | CAITGVPTYEQYF
TRBJ2-7 | . | . | TRBV2 | TGCGCTGCTGGGAGTGGCCACGAGCAGTACTTC | CAAGSGHEQYF
TRBJ2-3 | TRBD1 | . | TRBV29-1 | TGCAGCGTCACCCCCGGGACAGGGGGCACAGATACGCAGTATTTT | CSVTPGTGGTDTQYF
TRBJ1-2 | TRBD1 | . | TRBV6-5 | TGTGCCAGCAGTAATAGGACAGGGAGATATGGCTACACCTTC | CASSNRTGRYGYTF
TRBJ1-4 | TRBD1 | . | TRBV6-4 | TGTGCCAGCGGACGACAGGGGAATGAAAAACTGTTTTTT | CASGRQGNEKLFF
TRBJ2-6 | TRBD1 | once | TRBV7-9 | TGTGCCAGCAGCTTTCCCCGGGACAGGCTTAGCTCTGGGGCCAACGTCCTGACTTTC | CASSFPRDRLSSGANVLTF
TRBJ2-3 | . | . | TRBV19 | TGTGCCAGTAGCCTAGGACCTAACACAGATACGCAGTATTTT | CASSLGPNTDTQYF
TRBJ1-1 | . | . | TRBV28 | TGTGCCAGCAGTTTAGGGGGGGTGGCTGAAGCTTTCTTT | CASSLGGVAEAFF
TRBJ1-3 | . | once | TRBV9 | TGTGCCAGCAGCGTAGCTGAGGGATCAAACACCATATATTTT | CASSVAEGSNTIYF
TRBJ2-1 | TRBD2 | . | TRBV15 | TGTGCCACCTCGGGGGGAAGGGAACGGGAGAATGAGCAGTTCTTC | CATSGGRERENEQFF
TRBJ2-2 | TRBD1 | . | TRBV11-2 | TGTGCCAGCAGGCAGACAGGGGGCGTCGGGGAGCTGTTTTTT | CASRQTGGVGELFF
TRBJ2-1 | TRBD2 | . | TRBV25-1 | TGTGCCAGCAGTGAAAGCGGGAGCCTCTACAATGAGCAGTTCTTC | CASSESGSLYNEQFF
TRBJ2-2 | . | . | TRBV19 | TGTGCCGCATCCGTGGGGTATTACACCGGGGAGCTGTTTTTT | CAASVGYYTGELFF